A single sample is the source of the 5 T cell receptor beta chains below, sequenced in a study of blood T cell repertoires in COVID-19. TCRdb's table, derived via immunoSEQ multiplex PCR, lists solely in-frame clones and lacks some. The repertoire holds about 200,000 clones, around nine tenths seen once, with 0.82% in the top ten. The source material was peripheral blood. All receptors derive from a man in his sixties with COVID-19, enrolled during active disease.

The chain joins TRBV2 to TRBJ1-5; D is ambiguous. The ends were cut back, 3 bases at V and 5 bases at J, with 8 bases in the middle. The CDR3 consists of 13 residues. Germline V gives CDR1 SNHLY, CDR2 FYNNEI. The CDR3: CASSEQLDQPQHF. CDR3 DNA sequence: TGTGCCAGCAGTGAGCAACTTGATCAGCCCCAGCATTTT. The full variable domain, with the rest looked up from reference TRBV2 and TRBJ1-5, is EPEVTQTPSHQVTQMGQEVILRCVPISNHLYFYWYRQILGQKVEFLVSFYNNEISEKSEIFDDQFSVERPDGSNFTLKIRSTKLEDSAMYFCASSEQLDQPQHFGDGTRLSIL.

Here the CDR3 reads CASSPLGQGSEQYF. The DNA for the CDR3 is TGCGCCAGCAGCCCCCTGGGACAGGGTAGCGAGCAGTACTTC. The chain employs TRBV5-1 and TRBJ2-7; 9 bases agree with TRBD1. Trimming cost V 4 bases and J 6 bases; bases outside gene matches: 8. The CDR3 consists of 14 residues. Germline V CDR1 and CDR2: SGHRS, YFSETQ.

This sequence joins TRBV6-5 and TRBJ1-1, with TRBD1 matching over 7 bases. Germline CDR1 and CDR2: MNHEY and SVGAGI. The CDR3 totals 15 residues. V trimming: 1 base; J trimming: 6 bases; junction bases outside the gene matches: 8. CDR3 loop: CASSYFSRGAAEAFF. Here the CDR3 DNA reads TGTGCCAGCAGTTACTTTTCCAGGGGGGCCGCTGAAGCTTTCTTT.

The chain is built from TRBV4-1 and TRBJ2-1; TRBD2 aligns across 8 bases. This CDR3 has 19 residues. J lost 5 bases, V lost 0 bases, and 15 bases had no gene match. Germline V gene sequence: CDR1 MGHRA, CDR2 YSYEKL. The CDR3 spells CASSQDLPGTSILNNEQFF. The CDR3 DNA sequence: TGCGCCAGCAGCCAAGATCTACCCGGGACTAGTATCCTAAACAATGAGCAGTTCTTC.

V is TRBV7-9 and J is TRBJ2-7; 8 positions agree with TRBD1. Looked up from germline, CDR1 is SEHNR and CDR2 is FQNEAQ (reference sequence). CDR3 length: 15 residues. Trimming at V came to 3 bases and at J to 1 base, leaving 5 bases not matched to a gene. CDR3 sequence (DNA): TGTGCCAGCAGCTTCAGGGACAGGCTTTCCTACGAGCAGTACTTC. It specifies CASSFRDRLSYEQYF.